This TCR beta chain derives from a study of T-cell memory formation after mild COVID-19. In the study overall: TCR clusters were mostly donor specific.

There are a few counts of this clonotype. Trimming removed 4 bases from V and 7 bases from J; junction bases left unmatched: 5. Germline lookup yields CDR1 SGHDT and CDR2 YYEEEE. The length of the CDR3 is 13 residues. Each CDR3 protein gets one entry after TCRdb re-called the 5' RACE reads with MiXCR. The sample carries about 240,000 distinct CDR3 sequences, 8.5% to 9.5% recorded once. This chain joins TRBV5-6 and TRBJ2-5, with 9 bases fitting TRBD1. The TCR sequence derives from a man aged 18 to 29 who had mild COVID-19 (a few samples of this study predate the infection). Cell type and time point are not known. The sample was PBMCs or a T cell subset sorted from them (not recorded which). The DNA for the CDR3 is TGTGCCAGCAGCCCACAGGGGGCCGGGACCCAGTACTTC. Residues: CASSPQGAGTQYF.